Listed below are T cell receptor beta chains from one sample, sequenced in a study of STAT5B mutations in CD4+ large granular lymphocyte leukemia. Measured with immunoSEQ multiplex PCR; TCRdb has only the in-frame clones, and not every one. The profile shows about 30,000 clones, more than 60% of them singletons. The sample comprised CD4+ T cells from blood buffy coats. Source of these receptors: a human donor in good health. Each CDR3 is given with its conserved first and last residue.

TRBJ1-2,TRBV10-3,CAISEGQGSGYTF
TRBJ2-1,TRBV6-1,CASSDRRRGPNEQFF
TRBJ2-6,TRBV9,CASSLRGGWGSGANVLTF
TRBJ2-7,TRBV7-2,CASSFPDRGYEQYF
TRBJ1-1,TRBV28,CASLDLNTEAFF
TRBJ1-3,TRBV15,CATSRDRGGDVTTIYF
TRBJ2-7,TRBV7-9,CASSKRTGGDEQYF
TRBJ2-3,TRBV28,CASSPRRTGSTDTQYF
TRBJ2-1,TRBV5-4,CASSLSAAYNEQFF
TRBJ1-2,TRBV12-5,CASGPDRGAAVFYGYTF
TRBJ1-2,TRBV30,CARGAVANYGYTF
TRBJ1-5,TRBV7-9,CASSLEVGPGDQPQHF
TRBJ1-6,TRBV7-2,CASSPSGLYSPLHF
TRBJ1-1,TRBV19,CASSSGHSGGTEAFF
TRBJ2-1,TRBV14,CASSLRGEGRSYNEQFF
TRBJ2-5,TRBV4-1,CASSQEYRGREQYF
TRBJ1-4,TRBV15,CATSREQGVREKLFF
TRBJ2-6,TRBV6-5,CASSYSEGANVLTF